These 8 T cell receptor beta chains were sequenced from one sample in a study of cytomegalovirus exposure and HLA in healthy donors. PCR was performed using 60 Vbeta and 13 Jbeta primers. TCRdb's table, derived via immunoSEQ multiplex PCR, lists solely in-frame clones and lacks some. The sample contains 85,000 to 100,000 clones, around 86% of which appear only once. The sample taken for sequencing was PBMCs. Every receptor here comes from a young man in good health and CMV-seropositive.

This chain uses TRBV25-1 with TRBJ2-1; the D gene is possibly TRBD2 (6 bases). V was shortened by 3 bases and J by 9 bases, with 12 bases between the two germline ends. The CDR3 totals 13 residues. CDR1 and CDR2 from the germline V gene are MGHDK and SYGVNS. CDR3 amino acids: CASSDKTRGEQFF. As DNA, the CDR3 is TGTGCCAGCAGTGATAAAACGCGGGGTGAGCAGTTCTTC.

A word on this clone: Germline and junction disagree at one end, which may indicate a read error. The chain carries TRBV6-1 and TRBJ2-7; tentatively, D is TRBD2 (5 bases). This CDR3 contains 12 residues. CDR1 is MNHNS, CDR2 SASEGT, per germline. CDR3 loop: CASSLSEAAHDF. The CDR3 DNA reads as TGTGCCAGCAGTCTTTCGGAGGCAGCTCATGACTTC.

This chain uses TRBV4-2 with TRBJ2-1; 14 bases agree with TRBD2. The V gene's germline CDR1 is LGHNA and CDR2 YNFKEQ. The CDR3 is 21 residues long. The V segment lost 1 base and the J segment 4 bases; nucleotides outside the gene matches: 15. In DNA, the CDR3 is TGTGCCAGCAGCCAAGGGCTGGGGGCAAGACTAGCGGGAGGGCAGTACAATGAGCAGTTCTTC. It specifies CASSQGLGARLAGGQYNEQFF.

J is TRBJ2-7 and V is TRBV4-1; 14 nucleotides align to TRBD2. The CDR3 covers 16 residues. V was clipped by 5 bases and J by 4 bases; unmatched bases: 7. Germline V gene sequence: CDR1 MGHRA, CDR2 YSYEKL. CDR3 sequence (DNA): TGCGCCAGCAGCGACCCGACTAGCGGGAGGGGGTACGAGCAGTACTTC. Its translation is CASSDPTSGRGYEQYF.

The gene calls are TRBV5-6 and TRBJ2-5; 9 bases align to TRBD1. The CDR3 extends over 16 amino acids. Germline V gene lookup returns CDR1 SGHDT and CDR2 YYEEEE. The V and J ends lost 1 base and 4 bases, in that order; junction bases with no gene match: 8. The CDR3 protein is CASSLRSTGGIETQYF. In DNA form, the CDR3 reads TGTGCCAGCAGCTTGAGGAGTACAGGGGGCATAGAGACCCAGTACTTC.

The J gene is TRBJ2-7, the V gene TRBV5-1; 7 nucleotides match TRBD1. This CDR3 has 16 amino acids. Germline V gives CDR1 SGHRS, CDR2 YFSETQ. V shed 4 bases and J 0 bases; nucleotides not matched to a gene: 10. CDR3 sequence (DNA): TGCGCCAGCAGCCCTGGACAGGTCCTTAGCTCCTACGAGCAGTACTTC. Amino acids: CASSPGQVLSSYEQYF.

The CDR3 DNA reads as TGCGCCAGCAGCCTACAGGGATCTCAGCCCCAGCATTTT. Protein: CASSLQGSQPQHF. The chain couples TRBV4-1 to TRBJ1-5; a possible D gene is TRBD1 (6 bases). This CDR3 is 13 amino acids long. The germline V gene encodes CDR1 MGHRA and CDR2 YSYEKL. Trimming removed 4 bases from V and 6 bases from J, with 10 bases in between.

Turning to this clone: Other DNA sequences in this sample translate to the same CDR3. The J gene is TRBJ2-1, the V gene TRBV4-1, with 7 positions matching TRBD2. The CDR3 runs 21 residues. The V segment lost 2 bases and the J segment 3 bases; nucleotides outside the gene matches: 22. The germline V gene has CDR1 MGHRA and CDR2 YSYEKL. Here the CDR3 reads CASSQPPKSGKGLWGYNEQFF. CDR3 nucleotides: TGCGCCAGCAGCCAACCTCCTAAAAGCGGGAAGGGGTTATGGGGCTACAATGAGCAGTTCTTC.